This TCR beta chain was obtained from a study of blood T cell repertoires in COVID-19. Looking at the study overall: Specimens from acute and convalescent COVID-19 originated in the United States, Italy and Spain.

The CDR3 has 15 residues. With 5 bases removed from V and 4 bases from J, the gap between germline ends came to 17 bases. CDR1 and CDR2 (germline): LGHDT, YNNKEL (reference sequence). Original processing methods: Amplifying reference gene primers gave estimates of nucleated cell counts. Libraries were prepared by immunoSEQ multiplex PCR; TCRdb keeps only in-frame clonotypes and omits some of them. D and trimming come from the DNA, and the V and J calls and clone size come from that table. The sample lists hundreds of thousands of clones; roughly 87% were seen once. The receptor comes from a woman aged 40-49 years who had recovered from COVID-19. The chain carries TRBV3-1 (or the pseudogene TRBV3-2) and TRBJ1-2; tentatively, D is TRBD1 (5 bases). Sequencing input: PBMCs or T cells enriched from blood (not recorded which). DNA for the CDR3: TGTGCCAGCAGCAACGGGCAGGGTAGCGGCTATGGCTACACCTTC. Its translation is CASSNGQGSGYGYTF.